What follows are 8 T cell receptor beta chains derived from one specimen sequenced in a study of T cells in Graves' hyperthyroidism and ophthalmopathy. The TCR beta CDR3 regions underwent amplification using RNA transcripts as the source. First-round RT-PCR with HTBI primers amplified the TCR CDR3 region. One entry per CDR3 protein, called by TCRdb with MiXCR from the multiplex PCR reads. This sample carries about 350,000 distinct CDR3 sequences, 13% to 15% of them seen once, and the ten largest clones take roughly 19%. The specimen was blood. The receptors were sampled from a woman aged 55-75 years with Graves' ophthalmopathy.

In this sample, this clonotype turned up many times. The CDR3 DNA reads TGTGCCAGCGGGCGGCGCACTGACCGGGAGACCCAGTACTTC. Its protein product is CASGRRTDRETQYF. The chain uses TRBV28 and TRBJ2-5; unclear D gene. The CDR3 spans 14 residues. Trimming left V 8 bases short and J 5 bases short, with 18 bases between. Looked up from germline, CDR1 is MDHEN and CDR2 is SYDVKM.

The chain employs TRBV5-4 and TRBJ2-3; perhaps TRBD1 as D (5 bases). Trimming left V 4 bases short and J 9 bases short, with 15 bases between. The CDR3 runs 13 residues. Germline V CDR1 and CDR2: SGHNT, YYREEE (reference sequence). CDR3 region: CASSPILGQTQYF. The CDR3 nucleotides are TGTGCCAGCAGCCCAATCTTGGGGCAGACGCAGTATTTT.

This clonotype was seen ten or more times. The rearrangement uses TRBV6-1 and TRBJ1-1; no definite D call. The germline V gene encodes CDR1 MNHNS and CDR2 SASEGT. The length of the CDR3 is 14 residues. The V and J ends lost 3 bases and 1 base respectively, with 9 bases between them. DNA of the CDR3: TGTGCCAGCAGTGAGGGCCCTTGGAACACTGAAGCTTTCTTT. Its translation is CASSEGPWNTEAFF.

About this clonotype itself: This may come from a read error, since a much larger clone is one base off. This chain joins TRBV5-5 and TRBJ2-3; 8 bases match TRBD2. V lost 0 bases to trimming and J lost 4 bases; unmatched junction nucleotides: 16. Germline V gene data show CDR1 as SGHKS and CDR2 as YYEKEE (reference sequence). The CDR3 spans 19 residues. CDR3 in DNA: TGTGCCAGCAGCTTGGACCAACGCGGGACTAGAATGTTCGCAGATACGCAGTATTTT. It is translated as CASSLDQRGTRMFADTQYF.

This clonotype turned up a few times. The chain couples TRBV28 to TRBJ2-1, with a tentative D call TRBD2 (6 bases). Per the germline V gene, CDR1 is MDHEN and CDR2 is SYDVKM. V lost 2 bases, J lost 10 bases, and 18 bases lay in between. The CDR3 totals 15 residues. Written as DNA, the CDR3 is TGTGCCAGCAGTTTAGTCGGGAGTCCCTCTAAGGAGCAGTTCTTC. It yields the protein CASSLVGSPSKEQFF. Drawing the rest from reference TRBV28 and TRBJ2-1, the complete variable domain is DVKVTQSSRYLVKRTGEKVFLECVQDMDHENMFWYRQDPGLGLRLIYFSYDVKMKEKGDIPEGYSVSREKKERFSLILESASTNQTSMYLCASSLVGSPSKEQFFGPGTRLTVL.

This clonotype was found many times. The chain links TRBV20-1 to TRBJ2-7, with D tentatively TRBD2 (7 bases). V dropped 6 bases and J dropped 0 bases, with 18 bases sitting between them. The CDR3 runs to 15 residues. The V gene's germline CDR1 is DFQATT and CDR2 SNEGSKA (reference sequence). The CDR3 here is CSAPRGGGHSYEQYF. The CDR3 nucleotides are TGCAGTGCCCCGAGGGGGGGAGGGCACTCCTACGAGCAGTACTTC.

This sequence joins TRBV29-1 and TRBJ2-1, with 9 nucleotides matching TRBD1. Germline assignment: CDR1 SQVTM and CDR2 ANQGSEA. The CDR3 sequence is 14 residues long. Losses at the gene ends were 6 bases for V and 4 bases for J; bases not matched to a gene: 7. CDR3 bases: TGCAGCGTAAGCGGACAGGGGACATACAATGAGCAGTTCTTC. Amino acids: CSVSGQGTYNEQFF.

The sample holds many counts of this clonotype. The chain carries TRBV28 and TRBJ1-2; D is perhaps TRBD1 (5 bases). The CDR3 has 11 amino acids. V was pared by 11 bases and J by 4 bases, with 11 bases between. The germline gives CDR1 MDHEN, CDR2 SYDVKM. In nucleotides, the CDR3 is TGTGCCCTAGCGGGGGTCTATGGCTACACCTTC. This sequence encodes CALAGVYGYTF.